Included here is one T cell receptor (beta chain) sequence, with context. It has no known antigen specificity. The input lacks base qualities; no much larger clone sits a single base away. The library came from 5' RACE. Sequencer: Illumina HiSeq 2500. The second PCR ran for roughly 7 to 11 cycles and used a J-beta primer mix along with a sample-barcoded 5' primer. A template-switch 5' adaptor carrying 12 random nucleotides introduced a unique molecular identifier onto each TCR beta cDNA molecule. Each sample yielded at least 3 million CDR3-containing paired-end reads. The Mint cDNA synthesis kit, primed by a TRBC-specific oligonucleotide, was used to synthesize first-strand cDNA from all RNA. After uracil-DNA glycosylase treatment, a first 18-cycle PCR used universal primers M1SS and BC2_uni_R on all cDNA. The paper's processing steps were these. For normalization, 1 million high-quality reads were randomly selected from each sample, with every read carrying a distinct molecular identifier. Reads with shared molecular identifiers were discarded instead of being binned into consensus sequences. MiTCR, with a Q25 quality threshold and the strictest error-elimination algorithm, was used for CDR3 identification, clonotype clustering and error correction. A nonparametric unseen species model with Euler transformation was used to estimate a lower bound on total TCR beta diversity. TCRdb applied fastp at Q25 and MiXCR to the public reads, then kept only in-frame beta chains. Rows matching on CDR3 protein sequence are summarized as one entry with the most common DNA and genes. For this entry, the V and J calls and clone size follow TCRdb and not the study's own pipeline. This sample holds 2 million or so distinct CDR3 sequences; about 50% were observed only once. The biggest ten clones account for roughly 2.1% of the sample.

This sample was taken from a study of blood T cells in healthy people across ages (dated by TCRdb to between 2015 and 2016). Regarding the complete study: Template switching captured roughly one uniquely barcoded TCR beta cDNA molecule per two T cells in model experiments. Age-related changes in TCR beta repertoire diversity were measured in the study by deep sequencing normalized with unique cDNA molecular identifiers. Donors were grouped into four age groups: young (average approximately 16 years), middle-aged (about 38), aged (roughly 67) and long-lived (roughly 80). To avoid experimental bias, donors of different ages were spread randomly across the sequencing lanes. Using the same blood draw, the study looked at two additional independent replicas of 1 million unique cDNA reads for two donors, one aged 18 to 30 and the other aged 80 or older.

The V and J ends are trimmed by 3 bases and 1 base, leaving 16 bases between them. The CDR3 holds 17 amino acids from the cysteine to the phenylalanine. CDR3 DNA only is kept here, 51 bases in frame from base 1. Looking up the germline V gene yields CDR1 SGHTA and CDR2 FQGNSA. Systemically healthy Caucasian individuals from Russia, some 38 in total and aged about 6 to 95 years, were included as donors. Approximately 9.3 milliliters of peripheral blood were collected from each donor into EDTA-treated Vacutainer tubes. Ficoll-Paque density-gradient centrifugation was used to isolate PBMCs, with at least 7 million per sample. Total RNA, at least 5 micrograms per sample, was extracted from PBMCs with Trizol reagent. For every donor, flow cytometry on a PBMC aliquot measured the percentage of naive CD45RAhigh/CD27high T cells. Study-wide findings and limitations: Compared with the aged group, more naive CD4+ T cells, fewer expanded clones and increased TCR diversity were shown by the long-lived group, suggesting age selection. There was a strong correlation between observed TCR beta diversity and the percentage of naive T cells measured by flow cytometry. Because donor CMV infection status was unknown, age-related changes in expanded clonotypes were potentially confounded. Bulk unsorted PBMC profiling prevented conclusive comparison of naive and antigen-experienced compartments. As age increased, observed TCR beta diversity per million T cells dropped in a roughly linear way, and a significant reduction was already evident by age about 40. Total diversity estimates from one million sequenced T cells were considered lower bounds and underestimates.

The sequenced sample consisted of blood. The rearranged segments are TRBV7-2 and TRBJ2-1; the D segment may tentatively be TRBD1 or TRBD2, each giving 5 matched bases. The sequence was collected from a woman aged 40 to 50 in good health. The DNA is TGTGCCAGCAGCTTGGGGGTCCGGGGTTTATCCTACAATGAGCAGTTCTTC. Its translation is CASSLGVRGLSYNEQFF. With all but the CDR3 taken from the reference TRBV7-2 and TRBJ2-1 genes, the full variable domain is: GAGVSQSPSNKVTEKGKDVELRCDPISGHTALYWYRQSLGQGLEFLIYFQGNSAPDKSGLPSDRFSAERTGGSVSTLTIQRTQQEDSAVYLCASSLGVRGLSYNEQFFGPGTRLTVL.